This TCR beta chain comes out of a study of T cells in Graves' hyperthyroidism and ophthalmopathy. Ahead of any ophthalmopathy symptoms, the blood sample was obtained at the first diagnosis of hyperthyroidism. Many counts were recorded for this clonotype. Antigen unknown. RNA transcripts provided the source from which TCR beta CDR3 regions were amplified. First-round RT-PCR targeting the TCR CDR3 was performed with the HTBI primer set. TCRdb reanalysed the multiplex PCR reads using MiXCR and keeps one entry per CDR3 protein. The data hold under 750,000 distinct CDR3 sequences, with 15% to 20% observed a single time. General study points: Through a model of 13 V-J features, ophthalmopathy was separated from stable hyperthyroidism.

Sample: blood. This TCR was recovered from a woman between 45 and 60 years old with Graves' hyperthyroidism that later progressed to Graves' ophthalmopathy.

The CDR3 region is CASSLRYGYTF. CDR3 nucleotide sequence: TGTGCCAGCTCACTACGATATGGCTACACCTTC. The rearrangement uses TRBV18 and TRBJ1-2; D is uncertain. Germline loops: CDR1 KGHSH, CDR2 LQKENI. V lost 4 bases, J lost 5 bases, and 5 bases lay in between. The CDR3 length is 11 residues.